This T cell receptor (beta chain) derives from a study of blood T cell repertoires in COVID-19. Background on the study: Sample material is recorded as cDNA or gDNA derived from T cells, B-cell-depleted T cells, or PBMCs.

In the source study's methods: Counts of nucleated cells, estimated from reference gene primer amplification, were obtained. Profiled with immunoSEQ multiplex PCR; TCRdb holds only in-frame clones, not every one. Clone size and the V and J calls come from that table; the DNA yielded D and trimming. Seen here are 120,000 to 150,000 clones, roughly 84% observed once, and the top ten hold around 40%. Trimming removed 4 bases from V and 8 bases from J; junction bases left unmatched: 8. Germline assignment: CDR1 SGHRS and CDR2 YFSETQ. The length of the CDR3 is 14 residues. The sequenced sample was peripheral blood. V gene TRBV5-1 combines with J gene TRBJ1-4, with TRBD1 identical over 7 bases. The receptor's source is a human donor in a cohort sampled during active COVID-19. The DNA for the CDR3 is TGCGCCAGCAGCGCGACAGGGAGTGGGGAAAAACTGTTTTTT. Translating gives CASSATGSGEKLFF. Full variable domain (rest looked up from reference TRBV5-1 and TRBJ1-4): KAGVTQTPRYLIKTRGQQVTLSCSPISGHRSVSWYQQTPGQGLQFLFEYFSETQRNKGNFPGRFSGRQFSNSRSEMNVSTLELGDSALYLCASSATGSGEKLFFGSGTQLSVL.